This passage covers 27 T cell receptor beta chains from one sample sequenced in a study of technical replicates of blood from a handful of donors. Method: immunoSEQ multiplex PCR; TCRdb's copy keeps in-frame clones and lacks some. The repertoire holds fewer than 100,000 clones, with approximately 96% as singletons. Material for sequencing was T cells isolated from PBMCs. Receptors originate from a human donor in good health.

The rearrangement joins TRBV10-3 to TRBJ1-5; D perhaps matches TRBD1 (5 bases). CDR1 is ENHRY and CDR2 is SYGVKD in the germline V gene. CDR3 length: 15 residues. Trimming removed 10 bases at V and 0 bases at J, with 16 bases between. The CDR3, as DNA: TGTGCCACCACGCCCACAGGAGATAGCAATCAGCCCCAGCATTTT. Translated, it gives CATTPTGDSNQPQHF.

This chain links TRBV5-6 with TRBJ2-1; TRBD1 might be the D (5 bases). The CDR3 consists of 17 residues. From germline, CDR1 is SGHDT and CDR2 YYEEEE. Deletions cut 4 bases from V and 0 bases from J, with 17 bases between. The CDR3 DNA reads as TGTGCCAGCAGCAAGCTAGGGGTAAGAGACTCCTACAATGAGCAGTTCTTC. Translated: CASSKLGVRDSYNEQFF.

This clone has just one count. The V gene is TRBV6-1, the J gene TRBJ2-2; possibly TRBD2 for D (6 bases). Germline CDR1 reads MNHNS; CDR2 reads SASEGT. V lost 7 bases and J 4 bases, leaving 13 bases between the germline ends. CDR3 size: 14 residues. This CDR3 reads CASMTGASTGELFF. CDR3 DNA: TGTGCCAGCATGACGGGAGCTTCCACCGGGGAGCTGTTTTTT.

V gene TRBV27 combines with J gene TRBJ2-1; 7 nucleotides align to TRBD2. CDR1 and CDR2 from the germline V gene are MNHEY and SMNVEV (reference sequence). J gave up 9 bases and V 10 bases, and 12 bases lay outside the gene matches. This CDR3 has 13 amino acids. In DNA, the CDR3 is TGTGCCACCCTCCCGTCACCGGGAGGTGAGCAGTTCTTC. It specifies CATLPSPGGEQFF.

DNA for the CDR3: TGTGCCAGCAGCCAAGAGGAGCGGGGGGGCTACGAGCAGTACTTC. Translation: CASSQEERGGYEQYF. The chain employs TRBV4-2 and TRBJ2-7; 10 bases are shared with TRBD2. Germline V gene data show CDR1 as LGHNA and CDR2 as YNFKEQ. This CDR3 has 15 amino acids. V gave up 0 bases and J gave up 3 bases; unmatched junction bases: 2.

This chain links TRBV10-2 with TRBJ2-5; TRBD2 aligns across 13 bases. The CDR3 has 18 residues. Germline V gene data show CDR1 as WSHSY and CDR2 as SAAADI. V was pared by 7 bases and J by 5 bases, with 16 bases of the junction left unmatched. The CDR3 coding sequence is TGCGCCAGCAACTACCCCAGACTAGCGGGGGGAAGCCAGGAGACCCAGTACTTC. This translates into CASNYPRLAGGSQETQYF.

The gene calls are TRBV4-1 and TRBJ2-7, with D perhaps TRBD2 (5 bases). Trimming pared 1 base from V and 4 bases from J, leaving 11 bases between. This CDR3 region has 14 residues. CDR1 and CDR2 (germline): MGHRA, YSYEKL. In DNA, the CDR3 is TGCGCCAGCAGCCAAGGGGCTAGCAATTACGAGCAGTACTTC. This translates into CASSQGASNYEQYF.

The J gene is TRBJ2-2, the V gene TRBV19, with 12 bases lining up with TRBD2. The trim removed 5 bases at V and 5 bases at J, leaving 6 bases unmatched. This CDR3 region has 16 residues. Germline CDR1 is LNHDA and CDR2 is SQIVND (reference sequence). The CDR3 spells CASSQLAGGSTGELFF. The CDR3 bases are TGTGCCAGTAGTCAACTAGCGGGGGGCAGTACCGGGGAGCTGTTTTTT. Looking up the rest from reference TRBV19 and TRBJ2-2 gives the full variable domain: DGGITQSPKYLFRKEGQNVTLSCEQNLNHDAMYWYRQDPGQGLRLIYYSQIVNDFQKGDIAEGYSVSREKKESFPLTVTSAQKNPTAFYLCASSQLAGGSTGELFFGEGSRLTVL.

The rearrangement links TRBV7-9 to TRBJ2-7, with 8 positions matching TRBD1. Germline V gives CDR1 SEHNR, CDR2 FQNEAQ (reference sequence). V shed 4 bases, J shed 1 base, and the junction held 9 bases outside the gene matches. This CDR3 spans 16 amino acids. CDR3: CASSSPGTGHSYEQYF. CDR3 nucleotides: TGTGCCAGCAGCTCCCCCGGGACAGGTCATTCCTACGAGCAGTACTTC.

This chain uses TRBV19 with TRBJ1-1; D gene unclear. Germline CDR1 and CDR2: LNHDA and SQIVND (reference sequence). V gave up 1 base and J gave up 0 bases, with 15 bases separating them. The CDR3 extends over 17 amino acids. The CDR3 bases are TGTGCCAGTAGTATAGGAGTATCCGGTTCTATGAACACTGAAGCTTTCTTT. The encoded protein is CASSIGVSGSMNTEAFF.

V is TRBV7-9 and J is TRBJ2-2; D may be TRBD1 (6 bases). Germline lookup yields CDR1 SEHNR and CDR2 FQNEAQ (reference sequence). V lost 4 bases and J lost 5, with 11 bases in between. This CDR3 has 14 amino acids. The CDR3 DNA reads as TGTGCCAGCAGCTCATTCAGGGGAACCGGGGAGCTGTTTTTT. Translating it yields CASSSFRGTGELFF.

The chain recombines TRBV10-3 with TRBJ1-5; 7 bases match TRBD1. Germline values: CDR1 ENHRY, CDR2 SYGVKD. CDR3 length: 15 residues. The J segment lost 1 base and the V segment lost 0 bases, leaving 0 bases of the junction unmatched. Here the CDR3 reads CAISESGQSNQPQHF. The CDR3 bases are TGTGCCATCAGTGAGTCGGGACAGAGCAATCAGCCCCAGCATTTT.

This rearrangement joins TRBV27 to TRBJ1-2, with D perhaps matching TRBD1 (6 bases). Germline V gene lookup returns CDR1 MNHEY and CDR2 SMNVEV (reference sequence). The germline V and J ends were trimmed by 5 bases and 3 bases, with 19 bases remaining between them. This CDR3 is 16 amino acids long. The CDR3 nucleotides are TGTGCCAGCAGTCCCACCCTCCTGGGGGCTTACTATGGCTACACCTTC. Amino acid sequence: CASSPTLLGAYYGYTF.

The V gene is TRBV28, the J gene TRBJ2-7; D perhaps matches TRBD1 (5 bases). The V end was cut by 8 bases, the J end by 3 bases, with 20 bases between. The CDR3 runs 15 residues. Looked up from germline, CDR1 is MDHEN and CDR2 is SYDVKM. The CDR3 spells CASVITRGHLYEQYF. In DNA, the CDR3 is TGTGCCAGCGTAATAACCCGTGGACATCTCTACGAGCAGTACTTC.

V and J are TRBV5-6 and TRBJ1-5; 7 nucleotides line up with TRBD1. The germline gives CDR1 SGHDT, CDR2 YYEEEE. V trimming: 0 bases; J trimming: 6 bases; junction bases outside the gene matches: 18. This CDR3 contains 19 residues. The CDR3 nucleotides are TGTGCCAGCAGCTTGGATCTCCGGGACAGAGGCTCGGGCGGTCAGCCCCAGCATTTT. As protein: CASSLDLRDRGSGGQPQHF.

V usage is TRBV29-1 and J usage is TRBJ2-7, with 8 bases lining up with TRBD1. CDR1 is SQVTM and CDR2 is ANQGSEA in the germline V gene. The CDR3 has 13 residues. The V and J ends lost 4 bases and 1 base, in that order; junction bases with no gene match: 3. CDR3: CSVATGDSYEQYF. CDR3 bases: TGCAGCGTTGCGACAGGGGATTCCTACGAGCAGTACTTC.

The chain has TRBV2 and TRBJ1-5; maybe TRBD1 (5 bases). The CDR3 has 18 amino acids. Between the trimmed V and J ends, which lost 0 bases and 5 bases, there was a span of 20 bases. Germline V CDR1 and CDR2: SNHLY, FYNNEI. CDR3 bases: TGTGCCAGCAGTGAAGCGTCCAGGGCGCGTCTCACGGATCAGCCCCAGCATTTT. It is translated as CASSEASRARLTDQPQHF.

The rearrangement links TRBV19 to TRBJ1-1, with TRBD1 matching 9 bases. The CDR3 contains 18 residues. The germline CDR1 and CDR2 sequences are LNHDA and SQIVND (reference sequence). The V and J ends lost 3 bases and 0 bases, in that order; junction bases with no gene match: 11. The DNA of the CDR3 is TGTGCCAGTAGTATTCCCGACGGGACAGGGCCCATGAACACTGAAGCTTTCTTT. It specifies CASSIPDGTGPMNTEAFF.

In its sample, this clone was seen a few times. The V gene is TRBV7-3, the J gene TRBJ2-5; perhaps TRBD2 as D (5 bases). With 5 bases removed from V and 5 bases from J, the gap between germline ends came to 15 bases. This CDR3 contains 14 residues. CDR1 and CDR2 from the germline V gene are SGHTA and FQGTGA. CDR3: CASSTAVNPETQYF. In DNA, the CDR3 is TGTGCCAGCAGCACAGCGGTTAACCCCGAGACCCAGTACTTC.

The chain uses TRBV6-6 and TRBJ1-1; TRBD1 matches 7 bases. V lost 2 bases to trimming and J lost 6 bases; unmatched junction nucleotides: 9. This CDR3 comprises 15 residues. CDR1 is MNHNY, CDR2 SVGAGI, per germline (reference sequence). This CDR3 is CASSYRGREGPEAFF. As DNA, the CDR3 is TGTGCCAGCAGTTACAGGGGGCGCGAGGGCCCTGAAGCTTTCTTT.

DNA for the CDR3: TGCGCCAGCAGCTTACAGGGTGTAAATTCACCCCTCCACTTT. Translated: CASSLQGVNSPLHF. The V and J genes are TRBV5-1 and TRBJ1-6; tentative D call: TRBD1 (6 bases). Trimming cost V 2 bases and J 7 bases, with 10 bases left between them. This CDR3 is 14 amino acids long. The germline gives CDR1 SGHRS, CDR2 YFSETQ.

The gene calls are TRBV7-9 and TRBJ1-1; tentative D call: TRBD1 (5 bases). CDR3 size: 14 residues. The germline V and J ends were trimmed by 6 bases and 2 bases, with 13 bases remaining between them. Germline-derived CDR1 and CDR2 are SEHNR and FQNEAQ (reference sequence). CDR3 protein: CASSGGSLNTEAFF. The DNA for the CDR3 is TGTGCCAGCAGTGGGGGGTCCCTAAACACTGAAGCTTTCTTT. Combining the CDR3 with reference TRBV7-9 and TRBJ1-1 gives the whole variable domain DTGVSQNPRHKITKRGQNVTFRCDPISEHNRLYWYRQTLGQGPEFLTYFQNEAQLEKSRLLSDRFSAERPKGSFSTLEIQRTEQGDSAMYLCASSGGSLNTEAFFGQGTRLTVV.

The gene calls are TRBV11-3 and TRBJ2-5, with 9 bases that match TRBD1. V shed 8 bases and J 5 bases; nucleotides not matched to a gene: 0. CDR1 is SGHNT, CDR2 YENEEA, per germline. The CDR3 totals 11 residues. Here the CDR3 reads CASGTGETQYF. The CDR3 DNA sequence: TGTGCCAGCGGGACAGGGGAGACCCAGTACTTC. The whole variable domain, remainder taken from reference TRBV11-3 and TRBJ2-5, is EAGVVQSPRYKIIEKKQPVAFWCNPISGHNTLYWYLQNLGQGPELLIRYENEEAVDDSQLPKDRFSAERLKGVDSTLKIQPAELGDSAVYLCASGTGETQYFGPGTRLLVL.

This clone has a single count. The V and J genes are TRBV6-1 and TRBJ2-5; D gene unclear. The CDR3 spans 14 residues. Trimming removed 6 bases from V and 4 bases from J, with 15 bases in between. In germline, CDR1 is MNHNS, CDR2 SASEGT. CDR3 bases: TGTGCCAGCAGGCCTGACTTGTTAGTAGAGACCCAGTACTTC. Its protein product is CASRPDLLVETQYF.

The chain is built from TRBV9 and TRBJ2-5; 15 nucleotides agree with TRBD2. Trimming removed 5 bases from V and 2 bases from J; junction bases left unmatched: 10. The germline V gene encodes CDR1 SGDLS and CDR2 YYNGEE. The CDR3 consists of 18 residues. CDR3 loop: CASSGGLGTSGGQETQYF. The CDR3 nucleotides are TGTGCCAGCAGTGGGGGGCTCGGGACTAGCGGGGGGCAAGAGACCCAGTACTTC.

The rearrangement uses TRBV7-8 and TRBJ2-5; D is possibly TRBD1 (6 bases). The germline gives CDR1 SGHVS, CDR2 FQNEAQ. Trimming removed 5 bases from V and 5 bases from J, with 33 bases in between. The CDR3 is 20 residues long. CDR3 in amino acids: CASSPTHTQGYWGIPETQYF. In DNA, the CDR3 is TGTGCCAGCAGCCCAACCCACACCCAGGGGTATTGGGGTATTCCGGAGACCCAGTACTTC.

This chain connects TRBV10-3 to TRBJ1-2; TRBD1 agrees at 7 bases. Trimming cost V 2 bases and J 7 bases; bases outside gene matches: 4. Germline V gene lookup returns CDR1 ENHRY and CDR2 SYGVKD. The CDR3 contains 13 residues. The CDR3 here is CAISEVGQRGYTF. CDR3 nucleotide sequence: TGTGCCATCAGTGAGGTGGGACAGCGTGGCTACACCTTC.